This TCR beta chain appears in the sequencing data of a study of T cell responses to AZD1222 COVID-19 vaccine. Study-level results: Nearly half of spike-specific TCRs reportedly go after variant regions that carry no mutations. Dominant CD4 TCR responses targeted spike regions 160-218 and 743-854. At baseline, just six AZD1222 recipients tested seropositive. The repertoires were collected only after the peak T cell response.

Concerning this clone: Its target is unknown.

Profiled with immunoSEQ multiplex PCR; TCRdb holds only in-frame clones, not every one. The sample carries about 100,000 clones, about nine tenths recorded once. Sequenced material: peripheral blood, taken on day 0 of AZD1222 vaccination. The TCR was taken from an adult in good health.

Written as DNA, the CDR3 is TGTGCCAGCGGTCGCCTTTCGGGTTGGGAAAATTCACCCCTCCACTTT. Translation gives CASGRLSGWENSPLHF. V gene TRBV5-4 combines with J gene TRBJ1-6; D gene ambiguous. This CDR3 has 16 residues. The V gene's germline CDR1 is SGHNT and CDR2 YYREEE (reference sequence). The V and J ends lost 7 bases and 7 bases respectively, with 21 bases between them.